The sequence of this TCR beta chain was determined in a study of T cells in localized non-small cell lung cancer. Produced via immunoSEQ multiplex PCR; TCRdb's table is partial and in-frame only. The table lists roughly 53,000 clones, around four fifths of them singletons. The trim removed 5 bases at V and 4 bases at J, leaving 10 bases unmatched. This CDR3 region has 16 residues. CDR1 KGHSH and CDR2 LQKENI come from the germline V gene. This clone was picked up one time. Its antigen is as yet unknown. General study results and limits: A median about 62 of the top 100 tumor clones appeared in adjacent lung. Higher blood T cell density tracked longer overall survival.

The receptor was derived from a man between 40 and 70 years old with stage III lung adenocarcinoma. The sequencing used peripheral blood mononuclear cells, collected before any cancer treatment. This chain links TRBV18 with TRBJ2-1; TRBD2 matches at 8 bases. In nucleotides, the CDR3 is TGTGCCAGCTCATCGGAACGGGGGGGCGGGTACAATGAGCAGTTCTTC. It specifies CASSSERGGGYNEQFF. The variable domain in full, completed from reference TRBV18 and TRBJ2-1, reads NAGVMQNPRHLVRRRGQEARLRCSPMKGHSHVYWYRQLPEEGLKFMVYLQKENIIDESGMPKERFSAEFPKEGPSILRIQQVVRGDSAAYFCASSSERGGGYNEQFFGPGTRLTVL.